The source of this T cell receptor beta chain is a study of T cells in Graves' hyperthyroidism and ophthalmopathy (dated 2019 in TCRdb). A note on the overall study: Peripheral blood samples were taken at the time of initial diagnosis, prior to any treatment. According to the paper, TCR Vbeta CDR3 sequencing was carried out on 135 peripheral blood samples, which came from 40 to 45 ophthalmopathy, approximately 78 hyperthyroidism and some 17 progressor patients. To identify distinguishing TCR V-J signatures, a discovery cohort of 100 or so patients was used, comprising 40 to 45 with Graves' ophthalmopathy and some 60 with stable Graves' hyperthyroidism. The approximately 100 discovery patients were randomly split 7:3 into training and test sets. Prospective prediction of ophthalmopathy was tested in an independent validation cohort consisting of 18 to 20 hyperthyroidism patients and 17 patients who later progressed to ophthalmopathy. Thyroid tissue and blood T-cell repertoires from about 6 Graves' hyperthyroidism patients were also compared in the study. After blood sampling, hyperthyroidism patients were treated with methimazole at a starting dose of 30 mg daily, and ophthalmopathy patients were treated with high-dose intravenous methylprednisolone. The paper's findings and limits, for the study overall: No statistical method was used to set the sample size in advance, and investigators knew the group allocation. In validation, progression to ophthalmopathy was predicted by the model with 70.59% sensitivity and roughly 72% specificity, a median of approximately 6.5 months before onset. Most expanded thyroid clonotypes (frequency above 0.001) were also found in blood, which suggests that blood repertoires may mirror thyroid immune responses. A 13 V-J signature model separated ophthalmopathy from stable hyperthyroidism, with approximately 87% sensitivity and roughly 82% specificity in cross-validation and 80%/75% in testing.

CDR1 and CDR2 were assigned from the germline V gene as MDHEN and SYDVKM. V is trimmed back by 4 bases and J by 4 bases, and the junction contains 13 bases that no gene match accounts for. Spanning cysteine to phenylalanine, the CDR3 consists of 17 amino acids. The sequence is cut down to CDR3 DNA, 51 bases in frame from base 1. Amplification of TCR beta CDR3 regions was carried out from RNA transcripts. The TCR CDR3 was subjected to a first round of RT-PCR using the HTBI primer set and the Qiagen OneStep RT-PCR kit. A second multiplex PCR round built the libraries, followed by size selection and purification. The libraries were sequenced on an Illumina HiSeq2000 using paired-end 100 bp reads. The published analysis was carried out like this. SOAPnuke was used to process the raw data, removing reads that contained adapters or uncalled bases, had a mean Phred below 15, or lacked an exact match to the constant primer or identifier. High-quality paired reads were merged with COPE v1.2.5, and unique nucleotide sequences were defined as clonotypes. Clonotypes were aligned to IMGT TRBV, TRBD and TRBJ reference segments using MiTCR v1.1. The analysis included only V-J combinations with a frequency above 0.0001, which together covered approximately 99% of the repertoires. The TCS score was defined as the ratio of F50 (clonal expansion) to E x V (chaos), calculated using BLOSUM62-based TCRdist between CDR3 peptides within each V-J. Welch's t-statistics and random forest reduced several hundred V-J features to 10 to 15, which were used in a naive Bayes classifier (R e1071). In-frame beta chains were kept once TCRdb had trimmed the public reads at Q25 with fastp and called clones with MiXCR. Each entry is one CDR3 protein sequence, shown with its most common DNA and genes. These V and J calls are TCRdb output, not the study's own analysis. The sample table holds 350,000 or so distinct CDR3 sequences, of which about a sixth were seen once. The ten largest clones represent approximately 30% of the sample.

Hyperthyroidism patients were newly diagnosed, with disease duration under 2 months, and aged 18 to 65 years. The study excluded patients with uncontrolled infections, other autoimmune diseases, pregnancy or lactation. Diagnoses were established on the basis of clinical symptoms, serum thyroxine and TRAb, thyroid ultrasound, and orbital computed tomography. Blood from progressor patients was collected at the time of first diagnosis with hyperthyroidism, before any ophthalmopathy symptoms had appeared. PBMCs were separated from 7.5 to 10 ml of fresh peripheral blood using Ficoll-Paque density gradient centrifugation. Progressor patients were initially diagnosed with Graves' hyperthyroidism and developed ophthalmopathy during follow-up. Total RNA was extracted with Trizol reagent, and quality was checked on an Agilent 2100 Bioanalyzer. This clonotype was picked up many times. Its specific antigen is unknown. The record has no base qualities; no much larger clone is one base away.

This sequence originates from a woman in her 30s with Graves' hyperthyroidism that later progressed to Graves' ophthalmopathy. Source material: blood. Recombination linked TRBV28 to TRBJ2-5; TRBD2 lines up with 9 middle nucleotides. The CDR3 reads as follows: CASSSRYSGSGGETQYF. Here is the DNA: TGTGCCAGCAGTTCTCGTTATAGCGGGAGTGGAGGAGAGACCCAGTACTTC.